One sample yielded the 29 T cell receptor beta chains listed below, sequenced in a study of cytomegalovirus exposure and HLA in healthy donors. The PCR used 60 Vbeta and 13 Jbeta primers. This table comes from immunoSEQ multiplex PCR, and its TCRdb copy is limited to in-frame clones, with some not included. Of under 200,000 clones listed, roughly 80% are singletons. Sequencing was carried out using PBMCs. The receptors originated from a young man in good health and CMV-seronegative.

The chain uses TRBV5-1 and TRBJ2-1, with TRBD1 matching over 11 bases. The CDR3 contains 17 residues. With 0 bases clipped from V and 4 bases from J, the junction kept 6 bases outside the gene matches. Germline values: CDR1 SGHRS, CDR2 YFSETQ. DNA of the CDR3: TGCGCCAGCAGCTTGGAAAGGGGGACAGGGGGATACAATGAGCAGTTCTTC. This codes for CASSLERGTGGYNEQFF. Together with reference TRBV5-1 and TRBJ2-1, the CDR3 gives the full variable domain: KAGVTQTPRYLIKTRGQQVTLSCSPISGHRSVSWYQQTPGQGLQFLFEYFSETQRNKGNFPGRFSGRQFSNSRSEMNVSTLELGDSALYLCASSLERGTGGYNEQFFGPGTRLTVL.

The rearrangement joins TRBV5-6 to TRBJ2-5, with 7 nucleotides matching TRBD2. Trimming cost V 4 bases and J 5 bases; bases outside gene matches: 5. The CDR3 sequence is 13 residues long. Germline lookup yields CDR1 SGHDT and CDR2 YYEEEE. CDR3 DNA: TGTGCCAGCAGCCCCACTAGCGAGGAGACCCAGTACTTC. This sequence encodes CASSPTSEETQYF.

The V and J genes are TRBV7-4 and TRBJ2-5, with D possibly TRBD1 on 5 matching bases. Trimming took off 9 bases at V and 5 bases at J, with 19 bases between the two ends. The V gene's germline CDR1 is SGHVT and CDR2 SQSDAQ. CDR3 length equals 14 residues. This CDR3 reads CARVGEGVGETQYF. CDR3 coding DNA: TGTGCCAGGGTTGGGGAAGGGGTGGGGGAGACCCAGTACTTC.

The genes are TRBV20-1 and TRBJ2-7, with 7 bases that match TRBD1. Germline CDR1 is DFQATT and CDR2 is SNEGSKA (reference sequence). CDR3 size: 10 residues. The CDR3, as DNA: TGCAGAAGGGACAGCTACGAGCAGTACTTC. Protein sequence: CRRDSYEQYF.

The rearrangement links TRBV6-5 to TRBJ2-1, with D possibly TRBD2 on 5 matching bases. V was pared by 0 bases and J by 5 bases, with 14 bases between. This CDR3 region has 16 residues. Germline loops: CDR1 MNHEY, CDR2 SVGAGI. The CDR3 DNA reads TGTGCCAGCAGTTACTCACTAGGGAATATCGACAATGAGCAGTTCTTC. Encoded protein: CASSYSLGNIDNEQFF.

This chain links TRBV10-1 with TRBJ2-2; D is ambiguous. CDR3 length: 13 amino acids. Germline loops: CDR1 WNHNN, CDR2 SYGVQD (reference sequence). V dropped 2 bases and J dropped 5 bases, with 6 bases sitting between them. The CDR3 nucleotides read TGCGCCAGCAGTGAGGAGTTAACCGGGGAGCTGTTTTTT. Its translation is CASSEELTGELFF.

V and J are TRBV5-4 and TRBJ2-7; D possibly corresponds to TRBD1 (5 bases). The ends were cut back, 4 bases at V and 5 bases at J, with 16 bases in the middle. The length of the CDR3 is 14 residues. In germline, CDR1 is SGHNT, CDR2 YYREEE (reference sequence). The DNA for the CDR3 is TGTGCCAGCAGCCCGGGCCGACAGTTCCACGAGCAGTACTTC. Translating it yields CASSPGRQFHEQYF.

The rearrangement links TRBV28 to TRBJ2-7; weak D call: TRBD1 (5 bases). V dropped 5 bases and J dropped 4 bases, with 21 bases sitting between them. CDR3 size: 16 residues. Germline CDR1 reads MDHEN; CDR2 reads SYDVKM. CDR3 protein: CASSGLVEGDPYEQYF. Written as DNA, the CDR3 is TGTGCCAGCAGTGGGCTCGTAGAAGGGGATCCTTACGAGCAGTACTTC. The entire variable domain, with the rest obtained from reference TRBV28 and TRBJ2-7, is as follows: DVKVTQSSRYLVKRTGEKVFLECVQDMDHENMFWYRQDPGLGLRLIYFSYDVKMKEKGDIPEGYSVSREKKERFSLILESASTNQTSMYLCASSGLVEGDPYEQYFGPGTRLTVT.

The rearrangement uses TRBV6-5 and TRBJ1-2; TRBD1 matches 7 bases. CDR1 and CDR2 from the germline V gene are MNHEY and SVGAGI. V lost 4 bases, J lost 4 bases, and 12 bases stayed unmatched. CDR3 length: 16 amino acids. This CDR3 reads CASSLERGGGLYGYTF. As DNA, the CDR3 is TGTGCCAGCAGTTTAGAAAGAGGAGGGGGCCTCTATGGCTACACCTTC.

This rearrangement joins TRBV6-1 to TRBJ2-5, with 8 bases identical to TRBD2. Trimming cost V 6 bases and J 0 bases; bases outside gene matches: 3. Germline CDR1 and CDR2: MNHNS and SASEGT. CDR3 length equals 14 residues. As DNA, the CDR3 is TGTGCCAGCAGGGGACTAGTTAACCAAGAGACCCAGTACTTC. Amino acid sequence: CASRGLVNQETQYF.

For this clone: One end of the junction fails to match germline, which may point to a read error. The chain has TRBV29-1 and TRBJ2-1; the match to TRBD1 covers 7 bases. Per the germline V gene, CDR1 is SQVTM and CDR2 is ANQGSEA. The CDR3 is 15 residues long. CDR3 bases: TGCAGCGTAGAAGGTGGGGACAGAGCTTACAATGAGCAGTTCTTC. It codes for CSVEGGDRAYNEQFF.

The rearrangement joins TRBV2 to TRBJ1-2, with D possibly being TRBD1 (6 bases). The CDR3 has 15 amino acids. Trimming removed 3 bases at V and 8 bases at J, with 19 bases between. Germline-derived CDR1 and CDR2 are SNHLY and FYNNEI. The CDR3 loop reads CASSERSGEWEGYTF. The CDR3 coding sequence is TGTGCCAGCAGTGAGAGGTCAGGGGAATGGGAAGGCTACACCTTC.

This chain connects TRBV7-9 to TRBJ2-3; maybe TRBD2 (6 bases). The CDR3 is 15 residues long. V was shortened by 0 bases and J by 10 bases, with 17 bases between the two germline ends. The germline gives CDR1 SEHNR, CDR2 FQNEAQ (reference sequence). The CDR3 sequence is CASSLATSVDGAQYF. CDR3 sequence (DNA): TGTGCCAGCAGCTTAGCGACTAGTGTTGATGGTGCGCAGTATTTT.

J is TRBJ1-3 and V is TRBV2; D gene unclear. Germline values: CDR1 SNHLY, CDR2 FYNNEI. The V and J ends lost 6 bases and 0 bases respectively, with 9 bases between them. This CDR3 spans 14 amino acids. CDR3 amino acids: CASRRPTSGNTIYF. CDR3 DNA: TGTGCCAGCAGGAGGCCCACCTCTGGAAACACCATATATTTT.

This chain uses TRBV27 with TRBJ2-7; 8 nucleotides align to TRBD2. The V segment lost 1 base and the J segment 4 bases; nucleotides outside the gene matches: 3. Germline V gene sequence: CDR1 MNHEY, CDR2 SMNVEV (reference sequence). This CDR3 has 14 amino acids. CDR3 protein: CASSLFRGGYEQYF. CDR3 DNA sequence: TGTGCCAGCAGTTTATTCCGGGGGGGATACGAGCAGTACTTC.

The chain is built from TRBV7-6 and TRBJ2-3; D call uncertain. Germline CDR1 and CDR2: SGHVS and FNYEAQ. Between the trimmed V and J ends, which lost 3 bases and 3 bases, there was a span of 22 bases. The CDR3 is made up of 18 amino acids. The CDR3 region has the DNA TGTGCCAGCAGCTTCGCCCCGGTGCAGACAACAGATACAGATACGCAGTATTTT. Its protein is CASSFAPVQTTDTDTQYF.

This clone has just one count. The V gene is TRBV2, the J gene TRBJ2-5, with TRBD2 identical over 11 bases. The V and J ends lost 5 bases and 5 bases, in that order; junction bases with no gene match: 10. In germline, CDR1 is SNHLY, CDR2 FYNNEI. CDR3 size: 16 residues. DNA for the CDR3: TGTGCCAGCAGTCTAAGAGTAGCGGGGGGGCGGGAGACCCAGTACTTC. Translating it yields CASSLRVAGGRETQYF.

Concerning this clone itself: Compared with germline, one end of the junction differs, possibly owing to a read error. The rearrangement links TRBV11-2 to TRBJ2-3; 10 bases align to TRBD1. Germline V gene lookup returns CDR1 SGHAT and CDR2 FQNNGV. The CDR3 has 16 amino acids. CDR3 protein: CASSVDPGTGEDTQYF. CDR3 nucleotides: TGTGCCAGCAGCGTAGACCCCGGGACAGGGGAAGATACGCAGTATTTT.

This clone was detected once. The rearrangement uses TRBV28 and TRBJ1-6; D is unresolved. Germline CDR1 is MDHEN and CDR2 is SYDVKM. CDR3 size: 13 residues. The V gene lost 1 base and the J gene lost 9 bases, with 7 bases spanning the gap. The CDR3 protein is CASSLLVASPLHF. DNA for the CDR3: TGTGCCAGCAGTTTATTGGTGGCTTCACCCCTCCACTTT.

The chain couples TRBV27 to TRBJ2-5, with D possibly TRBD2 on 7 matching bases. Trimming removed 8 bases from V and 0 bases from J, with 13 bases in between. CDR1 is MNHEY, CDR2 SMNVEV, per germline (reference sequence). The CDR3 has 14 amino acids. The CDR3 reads CASSRGRDQETQYF. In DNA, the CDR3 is TGTGCCAGCTCTAGGGGGAGGGACCAAGAGACCCAGTACTTC.

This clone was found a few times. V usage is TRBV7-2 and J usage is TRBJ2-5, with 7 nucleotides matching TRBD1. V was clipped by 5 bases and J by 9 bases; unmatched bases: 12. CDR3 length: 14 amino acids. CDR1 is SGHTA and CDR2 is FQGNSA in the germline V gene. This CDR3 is CASSTEGGPRPQYF. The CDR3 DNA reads TGTGCCAGCAGCACTGAAGGGGGCCCCAGGCCCCAGTACTTC.

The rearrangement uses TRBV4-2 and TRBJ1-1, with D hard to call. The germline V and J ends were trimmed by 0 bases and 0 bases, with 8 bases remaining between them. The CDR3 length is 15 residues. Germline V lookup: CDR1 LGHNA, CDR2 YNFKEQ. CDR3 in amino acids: CASSQDNQVNTEAFF. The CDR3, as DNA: TGTGCCAGCAGCCAAGATAATCAGGTGAACACTGAAGCTTTCTTT.

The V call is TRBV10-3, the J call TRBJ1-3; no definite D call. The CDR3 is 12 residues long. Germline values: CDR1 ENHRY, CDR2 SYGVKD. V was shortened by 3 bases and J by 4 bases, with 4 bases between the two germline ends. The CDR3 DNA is TGTGCCATCAGTGACTCCGGAAACACCATATATTTT. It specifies CAISDSGNTIYF.

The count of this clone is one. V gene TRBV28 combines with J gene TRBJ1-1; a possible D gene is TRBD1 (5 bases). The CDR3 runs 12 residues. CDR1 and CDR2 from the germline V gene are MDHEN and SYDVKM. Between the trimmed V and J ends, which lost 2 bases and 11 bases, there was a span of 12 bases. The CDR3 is CASSLPGGSAFF. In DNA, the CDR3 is TGTGCCAGCAGTTTACCCGGGGGGTCGGCTTTCTTT. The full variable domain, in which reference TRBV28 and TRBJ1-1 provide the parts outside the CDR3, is DVKVTQSSRYLVKRTGEKVFLECVQDMDHENMFWYRQDPGLGLRLIYFSYDVKMKEKGDIPEGYSVSREKKERFSLILESASTNQTSMYLCASSLPGGSAFFGQGTRLTVV.

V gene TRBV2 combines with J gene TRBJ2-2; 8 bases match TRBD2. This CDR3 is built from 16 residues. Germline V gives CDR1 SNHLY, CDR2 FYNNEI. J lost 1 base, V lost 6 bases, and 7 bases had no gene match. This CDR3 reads CASRATSGQNTGELFF. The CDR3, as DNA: TGTGCCAGCAGGGCTACTAGCGGACAGAACACCGGGGAGCTGTTTTTT.

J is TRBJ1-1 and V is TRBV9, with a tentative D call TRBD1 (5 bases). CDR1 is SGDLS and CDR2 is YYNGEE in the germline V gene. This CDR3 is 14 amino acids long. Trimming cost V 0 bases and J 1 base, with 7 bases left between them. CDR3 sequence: CASSVDQGNTEAFF. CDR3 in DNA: TGTGCCAGCAGCGTAGATCAGGGGAACACTGAAGCTTTCTTT.

This CDR3 reads CASSLLGTGTTGELFF. In nucleotides, the CDR3 is TGTGCCAGCAGCTTATTGGGGACAGGGACCACCGGGGAGCTGTTTTTT. The rearrangement uses TRBV11-2 and TRBJ2-2; 9 bases are a match to TRBD1. The length of the CDR3 is 16 residues. Per germline, CDR1 SGHAT and CDR2 FQNNGV. Losses at the gene ends were 2 bases for V and 4 bases for J; bases not matched to a gene: 5.

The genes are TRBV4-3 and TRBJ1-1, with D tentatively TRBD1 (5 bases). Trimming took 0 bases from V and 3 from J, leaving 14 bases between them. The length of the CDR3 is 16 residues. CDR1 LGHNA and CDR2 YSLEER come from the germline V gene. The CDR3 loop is CASSQDSRGMDTEAFF. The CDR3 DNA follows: TGCGCCAGCAGCCAAGATTCTAGGGGTATGGACACTGAAGCTTTCTTT.

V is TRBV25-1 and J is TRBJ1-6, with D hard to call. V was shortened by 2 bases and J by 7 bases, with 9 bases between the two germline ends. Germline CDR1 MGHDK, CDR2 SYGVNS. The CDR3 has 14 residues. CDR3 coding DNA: TGTGCCAGCAGTGAAGGCCCCTCAAATTCACCCCTCCACTTT. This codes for CASSEGPSNSPLHF.